The rows below give T cell receptor beta chains drawn from one sample of a study of blood T cells in healthy people across ages. Each CDR3 protein gets one entry after TCRdb re-called the 5' RACE reads with MiXCR. The sample lists hundreds of thousands of distinct CDR3 sequences, about half seen once, with 25% to 35% in the top ten. Sequencing input: blood. The receptors originated from a woman in her sixties or seventies in good health. CDR3s include the opening cysteine and the closing phenylalanine or tryptophan. Fields, in order: CDR3 protein, CDR3 DNA, clone size, CDR3 length, V gene, D gene, J gene. D genes are given only for firm matches. Rows give clone size only sometimes, using once, few, many, or a class for an expanded clone.

CDR3: CASSSAVGHYEQYF
DNA: TGCGCCAGCAGCTCGGCGGTGGGCCACTACGAGCAGTACTTC
size: -
length: 14
V: TRBV5-1
D: -
J: TRBJ2-7

CDR3: CASSPALAGGPGETQYF
DNA: TGTGCCAGCAGCCCAGCACTAGCGGGAGGGCCTGGAGAGACCCAGTACTTC
size: -
length: 17
V: TRBV28
D: TRBD2
J: TRBJ2-5

CDR3: CASSNDRVAYEQYF
DNA: TGTGCCAGCAGCAACGACAGGGTGGCCTACGAGCAGTACTTC
size: few
length: 14
V: TRBV7-9
D: TRBD1
J: TRBJ2-7

CDR3: CASSQETGFQPQHF
DNA: TGTGCCAGCAGCCAAGAGACGGGATTTCAGCCCCAGCATTTT
size: -
length: 14
V: TRBV4-2
D: -
J: TRBJ1-5

CDR3: CASSTGEAFTYEQYF
DNA: TGTGCCAGCAGCACCGGTGAGGCTTTCACCTACGAGCAGTACTTC
size: -
length: 15
V: TRBV21-1
D: -
J: TRBJ2-7

CDR3: CASSLALLGRTAQYF
DNA: TGTGCCAGCAGCTTAGCGCTACTAGGAAGGACGGCGCAGTACTTC
size: -
length: 15
V: TRBV7-2
D: -
J: TRBJ2-7

CDR3: CASSPQTSGYYEQYF
DNA: TGTGCCAGCAGTCCCCAGACTAGCGGATACTACGAGCAGTACTTC
size: -
length: 15
V: TRBV28
D: TRBD2
J: TRBJ2-7

CDR3: CASSPPGLDLSGANVLTF
DNA: TGTGCCAGCAGCCCCCCGGGACTAGACCTCTCTGGGGCCAACGTCCTGACTTTC
size: few
length: 18
V: TRBV7-8
D: TRBD2
J: TRBJ2-6

CDR3: CASSLAGLAEAFF
DNA: TGTGCCAGCAGCTTAGCAGGGTTGGCTGAAGCTTTCTTT
size: -
length: 13
V: TRBV7-9
D: -
J: TRBJ1-1

CDR3: CASSQEGQGTADTQYF
DNA: TGCGCCAGCAGCCAAGAGGGACAGGGGACGGCAGATACGCAGTATTTT
size: few
length: 16
V: TRBV4-3
D: TRBD1
J: TRBJ2-3

CDR3: CASSSGNYKDTQYF
DNA: TGCGCCAGCAGCTCGGGAAACTATAAGGATACGCAGTATTTT
size: -
length: 14
V: TRBV5-1
D: -
J: TRBJ2-3

CDR3: CASSLVALGWNEQFF
DNA: TGTGCCAGCAGCTTAGTAGCACTAGGATGGAATGAGCAGTTCTTC
size: -
length: 15
V: TRBV7-2
D: -
J: TRBJ2-1

CDR3: CAWSEGGSYGYTF
DNA: TGTGCCTGGAGTGAAGGAGGCAGCTATGGCTACACCTTC
size: -
length: 13
V: TRBV30
D: -
J: TRBJ1-2

CDR3: CASSTGTDNYGYTF
DNA: TGCGCCAGCAGCACCGGGACAGACAACTATGGCTACACCTTC
size: -
length: 14
V: TRBV5-1
D: TRBD1
J: TRBJ1-2

CDR3: CASEGLAGNEQYF
DNA: TGTGCCTCCGAAGGACTAGCGGGAAACGAGCAGTACTTC
size: -
length: 13
V: TRBV3-1
D: TRBD2
J: TRBJ2-7

CDR3: CASSYSGAGKDLSSYNEQFF
DNA: TGTGCCAGCAGTTACTCTGGAGCGGGAAAGGACCTGAGCTCCTACAATGAGCAGTTCTTC
size: -
length: 20
V: TRBV6-5
D: TRBD2
J: TRBJ2-1

CDR3: CASSPREGQYNEQYF
DNA: TGTGCCAGCAGTCCCCGGGAGGGCCAATACAATGAGCAGTACTTC
size: -
length: 15
V: TRBV9
D: TRBD2
J: TRBJ2-7

CDR3: CASSVDWAQETQYF
DNA: TGTGCCAGCAGCGTCGACTGGGCACAAGAGACCCAGTACTTC
size: -
length: 14
V: TRBV7-2
D: -
J: TRBJ2-5

CDR3: CASSSSRGLGARETQYF
DNA: TGTGCCAGCAGCTCTAGTAGGGGTCTGGGGGCTCGGGAGACCCAGTACTTC
size: -
length: 17
V: TRBV9
D: -
J: TRBJ2-5

CDR3: CSASPVGETQYF
DNA: TGCAGCGCTTCCCCCGTCGGTGAGACCCAGTACTTC
size: few
length: 12
V: TRBV29-1
D: -
J: TRBJ2-5

CDR3: CASSLDWADTQYF
DNA: TGTGCCAGCAGCTTAGACTGGGCAGATACGCAGTATTTT
size: -
length: 13
V: TRBV7-8
D: -
J: TRBJ2-3

CDR3: CASWFYEQYF
DNA: TGTGCCAGCTGGTTTTACGAGCAGTACTTC
size: few
length: 10
V: TRBV12-1
D: -
J: TRBJ2-7

CDR3: CASSEEVFDTQYF
DNA: TGTGCCAGCAGTGAAGAGGTTTTCGATACGCAGTATTTT
size: few
length: 13
V: TRBV6-1
D: -
J: TRBJ2-3

CDR3: CASSGDRDRPYEQYF
DNA: TGTGCCAGCAGTGGCGACCGGGACAGACCCTACGAGCAGTACTTC
size: -
length: 15
V: TRBV25-1
D: TRBD1
J: TRBJ2-7

CDR3: CASSLRARGLGETQYF
DNA: TGTGCCAGCAGCTTAAGGGCCAGGGGGTTAGGAGAGACCCAGTACTTC
size: -
length: 16
V: TRBV7-2
D: TRBD1
J: TRBJ2-5

CDR3: CASSLVPQGFEGYTF
DNA: TGCGCCAGCAGCTTGGTCCCTCAGGGTTTTGAGGGCTACACCTTC
size: -
length: 15
V: TRBV5-1
D: -
J: TRBJ1-2

CDR3: CASSWGGEEADTQYF
DNA: TGTGCCAGCAGTTGGGGAGGGGAGGAGGCAGATACGCAGTATTTT
size: -
length: 15
V: TRBV28
D: TRBD2
J: TRBJ2-3

CDR3: CASSPDRKSSYEQYF
DNA: TGCGCCAGCAGCCCCGACAGGAAGAGCTCCTACGAGCAGTACTTC
size: -
length: 15
V: TRBV5-1
D: -
J: TRBJ2-7

CDR3: CASSPGDRSTNEKLFF
DNA: TGTGCCAGCAGCCCCGGGGACAGGTCAACTAATGAAAAACTGTTTTTT
size: -
length: 16
V: TRBV7-9
D: TRBD1
J: TRBJ1-4

CDR3: CASSLRGRVGLAGSGNEQFF
DNA: TGCGCCAGCAGCTTGAGGGGGCGCGTCGGACTAGCGGGTTCCGGCAATGAGCAGTTCTTC
size: -
length: 20
V: TRBV5-1
D: TRBD2
J: TRBJ2-1

CDR3: CASSPGGSRSSYEQYF
DNA: TGTGCCAGCAGCCCAGGAGGGAGCCGAAGCTCCTACGAGCAGTACTTC
size: few
length: 16
V: TRBV7-2
D: -
J: TRBJ2-7

CDR3: CASAPPGQSSYEQYF
DNA: TGTGCCAGCGCACCTCCGGGACAGAGCTCCTACGAGCAGTACTTC
size: -
length: 15
V: TRBV18
D: TRBD1
J: TRBJ2-7

CDR3: CAITQSTSYNEQFF
DNA: TGTGCCATCACCCAGTCGACTAGCTACAATGAGCAGTTCTTC
size: -
length: 14
V: TRBV10-3
D: -
J: TRBJ2-1

CDR3: CASSQTGEHEQYF
DNA: TGTGCCAGCAGCCAGACGGGAGAACACGAGCAGTACTTC
size: many
length: 13
V: TRBV7-3
D: -
J: TRBJ2-7

CDR3: CATSRETGREQYF
DNA: TGTGCCACCAGCAGAGAGACAGGCCGCGAGCAGTACTTC
size: -
length: 13
V: TRBV15
D: -
J: TRBJ2-7

CDR3: CASSLTGTFYEQYF
DNA: TGTGCCAGCAGCTTAACCGGGACCTTCTACGAGCAGTACTTC
size: -
length: 14
V: TRBV28
D: -
J: TRBJ2-7

CDR3: CASSFPNTEAFF
DNA: TGTGCCAGCAGCTTTCCGAACACTGAAGCTTTCTTT
size: many
length: 12
V: TRBV7-9
D: -
J: TRBJ1-1

CDR3: CASGETSGANVLTF
DNA: TGTGCCAGCGGGGAGACCTCTGGGGCCAACGTCCTGACTTTC
size: -
length: 14
V: TRBV3-1
D: -
J: TRBJ2-6

CDR3: CASSLTGSPNSGANVLTF
DNA: TGTGCCAGCAGCTTAACTGGGTCTCCCAACTCTGGGGCCAACGTCCTGACTTTC
size: once
length: 18
V: TRBV7-3
D: -
J: TRBJ2-6

CDR3: CATSRVKGNEQFF
DNA: TGTGCCACCAGCAGAGTTAAAGGGAATGAGCAGTTCTTC
size: few
length: 13
V: TRBV15
D: -
J: TRBJ2-1

CDR3: CASSYSIRTGLISWAMNTEAFF
DNA: TGTGCCAGCAGTTACTCGATAAGGACAGGGCTAATCTCTTGGGCCATGAACACTGAAGCTTTCTTT
size: -
length: 22
V: TRBV6-5
D: TRBD1
J: TRBJ1-1

CDR3: CASNHPRGRAGEQYF
DNA: TGTGCCAGCAACCACCCAAGGGGGAGGGCCGGCGAGCAGTACTTC
size: -
length: 15
V: TRBV12-3/TRBV12-4
D: -
J: TRBJ2-7

CDR3: CAGSQDMETQYF
DNA: TGCGCCGGCAGCCAAGATATGGAGACCCAGTACTTC
size: once
length: 12
V: TRBV4-3
D: -
J: TRBJ2-5

CDR3: CSAFTGTSSDNEQFF
DNA: TGCAGTGCTTTCACCGGGACTAGCTCCGACAATGAGCAGTTCTTC
size: -
length: 15
V: TRBV20-1
D: TRBD2
J: TRBJ2-1

CDR3: CASGLWAGEQFF
DNA: TGTGCTAGTGGTCTGTGGGCGGGGGAGCAGTTCTTC
size: -
length: 12
V: TRBV12-5
D: -
J: TRBJ2-1